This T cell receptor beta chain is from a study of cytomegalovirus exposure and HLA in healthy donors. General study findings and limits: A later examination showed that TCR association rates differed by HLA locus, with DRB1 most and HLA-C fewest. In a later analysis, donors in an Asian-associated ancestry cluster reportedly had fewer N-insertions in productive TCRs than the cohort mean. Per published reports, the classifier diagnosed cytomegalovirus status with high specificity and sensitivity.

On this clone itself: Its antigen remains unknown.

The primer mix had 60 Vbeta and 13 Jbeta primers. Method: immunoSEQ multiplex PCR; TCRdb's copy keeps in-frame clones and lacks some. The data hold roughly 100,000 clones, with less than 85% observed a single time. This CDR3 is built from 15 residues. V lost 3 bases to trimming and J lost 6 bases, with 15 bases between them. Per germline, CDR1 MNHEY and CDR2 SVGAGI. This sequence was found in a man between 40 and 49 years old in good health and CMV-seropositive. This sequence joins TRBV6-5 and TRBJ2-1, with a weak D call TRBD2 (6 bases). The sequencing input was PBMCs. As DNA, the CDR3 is TGTGCCAGCAGTTATGAGGGGACTGCACTCAATGAGCAGTTCTTC. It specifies CASSYEGTALNEQFF.